This record covers a single T cell receptor beta chain. Clones were read by immunoSEQ multiplex PCR, and TCRdb kept only the in-frame ones, dropping some. The sample lists about 48,000 clones; approximately 90% were seen once. The data originate from a study of technical replicates of blood from a handful of donors. Trimming left V 0 bases short and J 5 bases short, with 17 bases between. The CDR3 loop spans 16 amino acids. Germline CDR1 is SGHKS and CDR2 is YYEKEE (reference sequence). The material sequenced was PBMCs. V gene TRBV5-5 combines with J gene TRBJ2-5; a weak D match, TRBD2 (6 bases). The TCR originated in a human donor in good health. Some clones in this sample may be carry-over from other donors' samples. CDR3: CASSLGRGYDVETQYF. As DNA, the CDR3 is TGTGCCAGCAGCTTGGGGCGGGGTTACGATGTGGAGACCCAGTACTTC.